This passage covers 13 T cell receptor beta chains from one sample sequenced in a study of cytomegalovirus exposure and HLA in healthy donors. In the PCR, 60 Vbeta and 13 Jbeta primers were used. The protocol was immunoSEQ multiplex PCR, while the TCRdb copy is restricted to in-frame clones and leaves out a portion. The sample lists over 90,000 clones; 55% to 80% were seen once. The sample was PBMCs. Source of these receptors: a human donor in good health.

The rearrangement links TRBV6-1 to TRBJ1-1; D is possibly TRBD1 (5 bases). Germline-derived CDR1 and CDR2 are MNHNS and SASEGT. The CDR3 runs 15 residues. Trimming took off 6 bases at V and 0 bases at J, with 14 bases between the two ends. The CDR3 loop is CASSIAGGMNTEAFF. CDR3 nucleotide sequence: TGTGCCAGCAGCATAGCGGGGGGGATGAACACTGAAGCTTTCTTT.

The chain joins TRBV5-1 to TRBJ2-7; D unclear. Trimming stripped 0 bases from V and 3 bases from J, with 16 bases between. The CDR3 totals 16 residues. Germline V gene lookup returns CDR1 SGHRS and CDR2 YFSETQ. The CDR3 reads CASSLVGGKTLYEQYF. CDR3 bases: TGCGCCAGCAGCTTGGTTGGCGGAAAAACTCTCTACGAGCAGTACTTC.

The CDR3 here is CASASGKNIQYF. CDR3 in DNA: TGTGCCAGCGCTTCGGGGAAAAACATTCAGTACTTC. The rearrangement joins TRBV7-9 to TRBJ2-4; a weak D match, TRBD2 (5 bases). Looked up from germline, CDR1 is SEHNR and CDR2 is FQNEAQ (reference sequence). V dropped 8 bases and J dropped 4 bases, with 9 bases sitting between them. There are 12 residues in the CDR3.

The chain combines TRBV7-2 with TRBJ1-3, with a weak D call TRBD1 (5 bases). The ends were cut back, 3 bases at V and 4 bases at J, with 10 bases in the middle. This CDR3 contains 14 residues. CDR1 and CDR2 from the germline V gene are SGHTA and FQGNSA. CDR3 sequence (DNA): TGTGCCAGCAGCTTGGGGCCTTCGGGAAACACCATATATTTT. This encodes CASSLGPSGNTIYF.

CDR3 loop: CAWSVALTSASYNEQFF. CDR3 DNA sequence: TGTGCCTGGAGTGTAGCCCTTACTAGCGCCTCCTACAATGAGCAGTTCTTC. The V gene is TRBV30, the J gene TRBJ2-1, with 7 nucleotides matching TRBD2. CDR3 length equals 17 residues. V gave up 0 bases and J gave up 0 bases; unmatched junction bases: 8. CDR1 GTSNPN and CDR2 SVGIG come from the germline V gene (reference sequence).

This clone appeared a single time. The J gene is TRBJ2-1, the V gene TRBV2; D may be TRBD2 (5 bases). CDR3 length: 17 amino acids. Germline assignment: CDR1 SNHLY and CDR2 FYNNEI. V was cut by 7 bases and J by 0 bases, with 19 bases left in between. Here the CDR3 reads CASTRGERLSSYNEQFF. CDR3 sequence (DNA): TGTGCCAGCACCCGTGGAGAGCGGCTGAGCTCCTACAATGAGCAGTTCTTC.

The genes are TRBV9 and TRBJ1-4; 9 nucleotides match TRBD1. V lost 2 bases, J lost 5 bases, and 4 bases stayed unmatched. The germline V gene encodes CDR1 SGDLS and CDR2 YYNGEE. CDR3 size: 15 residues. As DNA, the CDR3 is TGTGCCAGCAGCGTCCGACAGGGGGGAAATGAAAAACTGTTTTTT. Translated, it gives CASSVRQGGNEKLFF.

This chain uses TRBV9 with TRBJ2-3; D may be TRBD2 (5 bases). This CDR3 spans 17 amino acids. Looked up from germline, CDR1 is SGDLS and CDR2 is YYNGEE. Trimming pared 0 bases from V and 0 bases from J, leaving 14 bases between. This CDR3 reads CASSVESLATSTDTQYF. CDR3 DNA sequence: TGTGCCAGCAGCGTAGAGTCCCTAGCAACTAGCACAGATACGCAGTATTTT.

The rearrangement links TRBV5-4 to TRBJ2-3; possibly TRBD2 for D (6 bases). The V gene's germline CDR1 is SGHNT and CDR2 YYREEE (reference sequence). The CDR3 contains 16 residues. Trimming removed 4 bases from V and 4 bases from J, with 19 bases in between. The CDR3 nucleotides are TGTGCCAGCAGCCCGGAGTTGGGACTCTCGGCAGATACGCAGTATTTT. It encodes CASSPELGLSADTQYF.

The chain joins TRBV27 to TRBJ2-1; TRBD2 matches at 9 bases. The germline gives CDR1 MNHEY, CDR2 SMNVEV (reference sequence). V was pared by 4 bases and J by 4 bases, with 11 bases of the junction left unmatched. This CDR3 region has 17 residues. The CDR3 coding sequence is TGTGCCAGCAGTTACAGACCAAGGACTAGCGAGTACAATGAGCAGTTCTTC. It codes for CASSYRPRTSEYNEQFF.

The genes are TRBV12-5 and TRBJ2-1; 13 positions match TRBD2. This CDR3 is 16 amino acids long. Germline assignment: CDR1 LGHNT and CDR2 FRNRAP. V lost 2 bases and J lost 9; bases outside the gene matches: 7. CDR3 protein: CASGLTGLAGAIEQFF. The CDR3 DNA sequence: TGTGCTAGTGGTTTGACAGGACTAGCGGGAGCTATTGAGCAGTTCTTC. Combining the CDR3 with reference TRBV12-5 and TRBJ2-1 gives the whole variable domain DARVTQTPRHKVTEMGQEVTMRCQPILGHNTVFWYRQTMMQGLELLAYFRNRAPLDDSGMPKDRFSAEMPDATLATLKIQPSEPRDSAVYFCASGLTGLAGAIEQFFGPGTRLTVL.

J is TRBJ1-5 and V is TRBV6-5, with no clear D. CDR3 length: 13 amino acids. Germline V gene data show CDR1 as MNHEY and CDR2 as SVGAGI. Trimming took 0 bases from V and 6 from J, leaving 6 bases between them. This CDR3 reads CASSYSPLQPQHF. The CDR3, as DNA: TGTGCCAGCAGTTACTCTCCCCTTCAGCCCCAGCATTTT.

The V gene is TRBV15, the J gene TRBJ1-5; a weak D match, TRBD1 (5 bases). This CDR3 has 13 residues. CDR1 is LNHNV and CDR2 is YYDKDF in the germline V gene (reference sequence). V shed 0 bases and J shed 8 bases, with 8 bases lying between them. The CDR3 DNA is TGTGCCACCAGCAGAGAACGGGGGGAGCCCCAGCATTTT. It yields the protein CATSRERGEPQHF. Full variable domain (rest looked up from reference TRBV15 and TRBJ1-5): DAMVIQNPRYQVTQFGKPVTLSCSQTLNHNVMYWYQQKSSQAPKLLFHYYDKDFNNEADTPDNFQSRRPNTSFCFLDIRSPGLGDTAMYLCATSRERGEPQHFGDGTRLSIL.